This T cell receptor beta chain is drawn from a study of T cell responses to AZD1222 COVID-19 vaccine. Sequencing was performed with immunoSEQ multiplex PCR; in TCRdb, only in-frame clones are kept and a portion is missing. The data show about 110,000 clones, about 90% seen once. The source is an adult who received the AZD1222 COVID-19 vaccine. The sample here was peripheral blood, taken 28 days after the second AZD1222 dose.

The CDR3 here is CASSRDRGNSNQPQHF. The CDR3 DNA follows: TGTGCCAGCAGTCGGGACAGGGGGAATAGCAATCAGCCCCAGCATTTT. This chain links TRBV2 with TRBJ1-5; 11 bases agree with TRBD1. This CDR3 comprises 16 residues. The V gene's germline CDR1 is SNHLY and CDR2 FYNNEI. The V segment lost 5 bases and the J segment 0 bases; nucleotides outside the gene matches: 3.